Listed below are T cell receptor beta chains from one sample, sequenced in a study of memory CD4+ T cells and cytomegalovirus serostatus. Clones were read by immunoSEQ multiplex PCR, and TCRdb kept only the in-frame ones, dropping some. Counted here are about 31,000 clones, approximately 72% occurring once; the ten biggest clones make up roughly 0.65%. Sequencing used memory CD4+ T cells from blood. These receptors were obtained from an adult in good health and CMV-seronegative. Some clones in this sample may be carry-over from other donors' samples. CDR3s include the opening cysteine and the closing phenylalanine or tryptophan. A D gene is named only where the DNA matches it firmly. Size tells how often a clone was seen (once, few, many) or the class of an expanded clone, and some rows leave it out.

size	V	length	J	D	DNA	CDR3
NA	TRBV6-4	13	TRBJ2-2	NA	TGTGCCAGCAGTGAGCTAGGCACCGGGGAGCTGTTTTTT	CASSELGTGELFF
NA	TRBV19	16	TRBJ1-2	NA	TGTGCCAGTAGTACCCTTATGGCAGTGCGGAGGTATGGCTACACCTTC	CASSTLMAVRRYGYTF
NA	TRBV7-2	14	TRBJ1-2	TRBD1	TGTGCCAGCAGCACGGGACAGGCCATAGATGGCTACACCTTC	CASSTGQAIDGYTF
NA	TRBV6-1	14	TRBJ2-5	TRBD1	TGTGCCAGCAGACTGACGACAGGGGAAGAGACCCAGTACTTC	CASRLTTGEETQYF
NA	TRBV11-3	12	TRBJ1-1	NA	TGTGCCAGCAGCTCAAGAAGGACTGAAGCTTTCTTT	CASSSRRTEAFF
once	TRBV6-5	15	TRBJ2-6	NA	TGTGCCAGCAGTTACTCGAAGCCCGGGGCCAACGTCCTGACTTTC	CASSYSKPGANVLTF
once	TRBV19	14	TRBJ2-5	NA	TGTGCCAGTAGTAACCGACCGGGGTTAGAGACCCAGTACTTC	CASSNRPGLETQYF
NA	TRBV30	13	TRBJ1-5	NA	TGTGCCTGGAGTGTCGAGGGCAATCAGCCCCAGCATTTT	CAWSVEGNQPQHF
NA	TRBV30	15	TRBJ2-2	TRBD2	TGTGCCTGGAGTCCGGCTAGCGGGTTCACCGGGGAGCTGTTTTTT	CAWSPASGFTGELFF
NA	TRBV7-9	12	TRBJ1-1	NA	TGTGCCAGCAGCCACGGGACCACTGAAGCTTTCTTT	CASSHGTTEAFF
NA	TRBV11-2	13	TRBJ2-5	TRBD1	TGTGCCAGCAGCCGCGACAGGGAAGAGACCCAGTACTTC	CASSRDREETQYF
NA	TRBV2	12	TRBJ1-2	NA	TGTGCCAGCAGTGACAGAAATAGGGGCTACACCTTC	CASSDRNRGYTF
few	TRBV28	17	TRBJ2-5	TRBD2	TGTGCCAGCAGTTTACGAGTAGCGGGGGGAAACCAAGAGACCCAGTACTTC	CASSLRVAGGNQETQYF
NA	TRBV7-8	16	TRBJ1-5	NA	TGTGCCAGCAGCTCCGCCGGGGGATTTAGCAATCAGCCCCAGCATTTT	CASSSAGGFSNQPQHF
NA	TRBV6-6	14	TRBJ2-1	NA	TGTGCCAGCAGTTACTCCCGAGTTTACAATGAGCAGTTCTTC	CASSYSRVYNEQFF
NA	TRBV5-1	15	TRBJ1-1	TRBD1	TGCGCCAGCAGCTTGCAGACAGGGCAGAACACTGAAGCTTTCTTT	CASSLQTGQNTEAFF
few	TRBV9	15	TRBJ1-4	TRBD1	TGTGCCAGCAGCGTAGCGGGGACAGGGAACGAAAAACTGTTTTTT	CASSVAGTGNEKLFF
NA	TRBV28	15	TRBJ2-3	TRBD1	TGTGCCAGCAGCCGTAGGACAGGGGGCGCAGATACGCAGTATTTT	CASSRRTGGADTQYF
NA	TRBV5-1	14	TRBJ1-2	NA	TGCGCCAGCAGCTTAAATTCAGGGAACTATGGCTACACCTTC	CASSLNSGNYGYTF
NA	TRBV6-6	13	TRBJ1-2	NA	TGTGCCACCAGCCCCCAGGCGGACTATGGCTACACCTTC	CATSPQADYGYTF
NA	TRBV21-1	19	TRBJ2-2	NA	TGTGCCAGCAGCAAAGTCTCCGGGACTAGCGGGGGGGCCACCGGGGAGCTGTTTTTT	CASSKVSGTSGGATGELFF
NA	TRBV2	16	TRBJ2-2	TRBD2	TGTGCCAGCAGTTTGGCGGGGGGGCTGTCCACCGGGGAGCTGTTTTTT	CASSLAGGLSTGELFF
few	TRBV6-5	15	TRBJ1-6	TRBD1	TGTGCCAGCAGTTACTCGGTCAGGGGGGCTGGGACCCTCCACTTT	CASSYSVRGAGTLHF
NA	TRBV30	13	TRBJ1-5	NA	TGTGCCTGGAGGGGTAATAGCAATCAGCCCCAGCATTTT	CAWRGNSNQPQHF
NA	TRBV7-2	13	TRBJ2-5	NA	TGTGCCAGCGCTGTGCCTTTGGGGGAGACCCAGTACTTC	CASAVPLGETQYF
NA	TRBV5-1	16	TRBJ2-4	NA	TGCGCCAGCAGCTTGACATCATCGTTAGCCAAAAACATTCAGTACTTC	CASSLTSSLAKNIQYF